This TCR beta chain was retrieved from a study of cytomegalovirus exposure and HLA in healthy donors. The wider study: Genetic ancestry analysis placed 81% of the approximately 400 donors that were genotyped in the Caucasian-associated cluster. Study results and limitations: A missense variant in DCLRE1C was later tied to TCR beta V- and J-gene trimming.

Turning to this clone: Its matching antigen is unknown.

Amplification used 60 Vbeta primers and 13 Jbeta primers. Authors' processing steps: Later reanalysis found 75 million to 95 million unique TCR beta chains, around 10 million of them shared. Sequenced by immunoSEQ multiplex PCR; TCRdb stores in-frame clones only, minus some. V and J calls plus clone size are reproduced from that table; the DNA served to infer D and trimming. The data show about 130,000 clones, roughly 79% seen once. The CDR3 extends over 17 amino acids. This sequence was found in a woman aged 45-60 years in good health and CMV-seronegative. This chain joins TRBV21-1 and TRBJ2-3; the table calls TRBD2, which could not be checked here. TRBV21-1 constitutes a pseudogene. The sequenced material came from PBMCs. The CDR3 region has the DNA TGTGCCAGCAGCAAATATGGAACTAGCGGTCGCACAGATACGCAGTATTTT. Translation: CASSKYGTSGRTDTQYF.